These 12 T cell receptor beta chains share one sample of origin, sequenced in a study of neurological immune-mediated disorders. TCRdb independently ran MiXCR on the 5' RACE reads; one entry per CDR3 protein. Among 55,000 to 70,000 distinct CDR3 sequences listed, roughly an eighth were seen once. Sequencing input: PBMCs. These receptor sequences come from a man aged 55 to 70 in good health.

As concerns this clonotype: A much larger clone lies one base from this, so it may be a read error. The chain recombines TRBV7-2 with TRBJ2-5; D gene uncertain. The germline V gene has CDR1 SGHTA and CDR2 FQGNSA. This CDR3 region has 12 residues. Trimming took 0 bases from V and 7 from J, leaving 6 bases between them. The CDR3 protein is CASSLAQVTQYF. The CDR3, as DNA: TGTGCCAGCAGCTTAGCGCAGGTGACCCAGTACTTC. Full variable domain (missing parts from reference TRBV7-2 and TRBJ2-5): GAGVSQSPSNKVTEKGKDVELRCDPISGHTALYWYRQSLGQGLEFLIYFQGNSAPDKSGLPSDRFSAERTGGSVSTLTIQRTQQEDSAVYLCASSLAQVTQYFGPGTRLLVL.

This clonotype was recorded at least ten times. The J gene is TRBJ2-5, the V gene TRBV2, with a weak D call TRBD2 (6 bases). The length of the CDR3 is 15 residues. Germline CDR1 and CDR2: SNHLY and FYNNEI. Trimming removed 4 bases from V and 1 base from J, with 13 bases in between. CDR3 sequence (DNA): TGTGCCAGCAGTGTGAGGGACGGGAGCCAAGAGACCCAGTACTTC. Translating it yields CASSVRDGSQETQYF.

This clonotype was seen ten or more times. This chain links TRBV3-1 with TRBJ1-2; no clear D. Deletions cut 2 bases from V and 5 bases from J, with 3 bases between. Germline loops: CDR1 LGHDT, CDR2 YNNKEL (reference sequence). This CDR3 has 11 amino acids. CDR3 residues: CASSQMYGYTF. CDR3 in DNA: TGTGCCAGCAGCCAAATGTATGGCTACACCTTC.

This clonotype was counted ten times or more. The chain employs TRBV11-2 and TRBJ2-7; D is undetermined. The V gene lost 4 bases and the J gene lost 9 bases, with 22 bases spanning the gap. The V gene's germline CDR1 is SGHAT and CDR2 FQNNGV. This CDR3 contains 15 residues. CDR3 sequence: CASSSQRLGPAVQYF. CDR3 DNA sequence: TGTGCCAGCAGCTCTCAGCGTCTTGGCCCCGCGGTGCAGTACTTC.

This clonotype was counted many times. This chain links TRBV6-6 with TRBJ2-5, with 7 bases matching TRBD1. There are 15 residues in the CDR3. The junction had 8 bases not matched to a gene; V was cut back by 2 bases and J by 5 bases. CDR1 MNHNY and CDR2 SVGAGI come from the germline V gene (reference sequence). CDR3: CASSYDSGGRETQYF. CDR3 sequence (DNA): TGTGCCAGCAGTTACGATTCAGGGGGTCGGGAGACCCAGTACTTC.

This clonotype was observed many times. The V and J genes are TRBV5-5 and TRBJ1-3, with 8 nucleotides matching TRBD1. The CDR3 is 15 residues long. V lost 0 bases to trimming and J lost 2 bases; unmatched junction nucleotides: 1. Germline V CDR1 and CDR2: SGHKS, YYEKEE (reference sequence). CDR3 amino acids: CASSLGTGTGNTIYF. The CDR3 nucleotides are TGTGCCAGCAGCTTGGGGACAGGGACTGGAAACACCATATATTTT.

This clonotype was observed once. The junction departs from germline at one end; a sequencing error may be responsible. CDR3 coding DNA: TGTACCAGCAGCGTAGGGAATGATCAGCCCCAGCATTTT. It specifies CTSSVGNDQPQHF. This rearrangement joins TRBV9 to TRBJ1-5; the D is unclear. The CDR3 sequence is 13 residues long. CDR1 and CDR2 from the germline V gene are SGDLS and YYNGEE.

Many counts were recorded for this clonotype. The chain uses TRBV5-1 and TRBJ1-6, with 8 bases fitting TRBD1. CDR1 is SGHRS and CDR2 is YFSETQ in the germline V gene. This CDR3 contains 19 residues. Unmatched junction bases numbered 18, after V lost 0 bases and J lost 10 bases. The CDR3 reads CASSLGLMGQGANGSPLHF. The CDR3 nucleotides read TGCGCCAGCAGCTTGGGGTTAATGGGGCAGGGGGCGAATGGATCACCCCTCCACTTT.

The genes are TRBV6-2 or TRBV6-3 and TRBJ2-3; no firm D call. V was pared by 5 bases and J by 4 bases, with 13 bases between. From germline, CDR1 is MNHEY and CDR2 SVGEGT. This CDR3 contains 14 residues. The CDR3: CASSKGTLADTQYF. CDR3 DNA: TGTGCCAGCAGTAAGGGCACCCTGGCAGATACGCAGTATTTT.

Many counts were recorded for this clonotype. This chain joins TRBV5-1 and TRBJ1-1; the match to TRBD1 covers 10 bases. There are 15 residues in the CDR3. V shed 0 bases and J 4 bases; nucleotides not matched to a gene: 3. Germline loops: CDR1 SGHRS, CDR2 YFSETQ. CDR3 DNA sequence: TGCGCCAGCAGCTTGGGAGGGACAGGGGCCACTGAAGCTTTCTTT. This sequence encodes CASSLGGTGATEAFF.

The table lists this clonotype with many counts. The V and J genes are TRBV3-1 and TRBJ1-1; D remains ambiguous. The germline CDR1 and CDR2 sequences are LGHDT and YNNKEL (reference sequence). The CDR3 has 12 residues. With 5 bases removed from V and 5 bases from J, the gap between germline ends came to 9 bases. The CDR3 here is CASSYAGTEAFF. DNA of the CDR3: TGTGCCAGCAGCTACGCGGGGACTGAAGCTTTCTTT.

This clonotype was recorded at least ten times. The chain joins TRBV25-1 to TRBJ2-2; D unresolved. Trimming pared 9 bases from V and 4 bases from J, leaving 12 bases between. From germline, CDR1 is MGHDK and CDR2 SYGVNS. This CDR3 region has 13 residues. The CDR3 region has the DNA TGTGCCAGTCCCGTCGGAGCCACCGGGGAGCTGTTTTTT. This encodes CASPVGATGELFF.